What follows are 22 T cell receptor beta chains derived from one specimen sequenced in a study of blood T cells in healthy people across ages (dated by TCRdb to between 2015 and 2016). The library was produced with 5' RACE. The second PCR ran for about 6 to 11 cycles and used a J-beta primer mix along with a sample-barcoded 5' primer. Through fastp at Q25 and MiXCR, TCRdb rebuilt clones from the public reads, retaining in-frame beta chains. Each record represents a unique CDR3 protein, reported with the most common genes and DNA among its rows. The sample data list fewer than 2,000,000 distinct CDR3 sequences, and about two fifths of these were observed just once. The top ten clones comprise roughly 23% of the sample. The sequencing sample was made of blood. Receptors originate from a human donor in good health.

This clonotype appeared a single time. The chain employs TRBV12-5 and TRBJ2-6; D remains ambiguous. The germline V gene encodes CDR1 LGHNT and CDR2 FRNRAP. The V gene lost 2 bases and the J gene lost 0 bases, with 5 bases spanning the gap. This CDR3 contains 15 residues. The CDR3: CASGLPASGANVLTF. As DNA, the CDR3 is TGTGCTAGTGGTTTGCCTGCCTCTGGGGCCAACGTCCTGACTTTC.

The genes are TRBV20-1 and TRBJ2-7; tentatively, D is TRBD2 (6 bases). The CDR3 is 13 amino acids. Trimming left V 7 bases short and J 5 bases short, with 18 bases between. Germline V lookup: CDR1 DFQATT, CDR2 SNEGSKA (reference sequence). The CDR3 DNA is TGCAGTGGTTTCGGCGGAGGGGCGAACGAGCAGTACTTC. It yields the protein CSGFGGGANEQYF.

This chain uses TRBV15 with TRBJ2-2; D is ambiguous. The CDR3 is 15 residues long. The V gene's germline CDR1 is LNHNV and CDR2 YYDKDF (reference sequence). V lost 0 bases to trimming and J lost 2 bases, with 7 bases between them. CDR3: CATSRDLTNTGELFF. CDR3 DNA: TGTGCCACCAGCAGAGATCTGACCAACACCGGGGAGCTGTTTTTT.

The chain recombines TRBV11-2 with TRBJ2-2; no clear D gene. V was trimmed by 2 bases and J by 0 bases, leaving 10 bases between them. In germline, CDR1 is SGHAT, CDR2 FQNNGV. The CDR3 contains 16 residues. The CDR3 region is CASSLTSSPNTGELFF. For the CDR3, the DNA is TGTGCCAGCAGCTTAACCAGCTCTCCGAACACCGGGGAGCTGTTTTTT.

This clonotype was detected a few times. The gene calls are TRBV15 and TRBJ2-5; D might be TRBD1 (6 bases). The V end lost 0 bases, the J end lost 4 bases, and 9 bases lay between the germline ends. Germline lookup yields CDR1 LNHNV and CDR2 YYDKDF (reference sequence). The CDR3 consists of 14 residues. CDR3 in amino acids: CATSRDRTAETQYF. The CDR3 DNA follows: TGTGCCACCAGCAGAGATAGGACAGCAGAGACCCAGTACTTC.

The chain recombines TRBV5-6 with TRBJ2-7; TRBD2 agrees at 11 bases. The J call may be incorrect, as the DNA end agrees better with TRBJ2-5. Per germline, CDR1 SGHDT and CDR2 YYEEEE. The CDR3 covers 15 residues. CDR3 in amino acids: CASSFSGGASETQYF. CDR3 DNA sequence: TGTGCCAGCAGCTTTAGCGGGGGGGCCTCGGAGACCCAGTACTTC.

This clonotype was picked up a small number of times. The chain has TRBV20-1 and TRBJ2-5; D is possibly TRBD2 (6 bases). This CDR3 has 12 residues. The ends were cut back, 7 bases at V and 1 base at J, with 10 bases in the middle. CDR1 and CDR2 from the germline V gene are DFQATT and SNEGSKA (reference sequence). The CDR3 DNA is TGCAGTGGTTGGACTACCCAAGAGACCCAGTACTTC. Translating it yields CSGWTTQETQYF.

Remarks on this clonotype: Here the CDR3 omits its conserved ending phenylalanine or tryptophan, so a read error is the likely source. The chain recombines TRBV7-2 with TRBJ2-2; the match to TRBD2 covers 7 bases. This CDR3 is built from 15 residues. In germline, CDR1 is SGHTA, CDR2 FQGNSA. Trimming at V came to 1 base and at J to 7 bases, leaving 6 bases not matched to a gene. The chain's CDR3 is CASSLVGLVYGELFS. CDR3 nucleotide sequence: TGTGCCAGCAGCTTAGTCGGACTAGTATACGGGGAGCTGTTTTCT.

This chain connects TRBV13 to TRBJ2-3; possible D gene TRBD2, 5 bases. V was shortened by 5 bases and J by 1 base, with 13 bases between the two germline ends. Germline CDR1 is PRHDT and CDR2 is FYEKMQ (reference sequence). The CDR3 loop spans 15 amino acids. The CDR3 DNA reads as TGTGCCAGCAGCGTAGATAACGGGGGCACAGATACGCAGTATTTT. It encodes CASSVDNGGTDTQYF.

V is TRBV24-1 and J is TRBJ2-5; D is perhaps TRBD2 (6 bases). The CDR3 spans 16 residues. The germline V gene encodes CDR1 KGHDR and CDR2 SFDVKD. Trimming removed 3 bases from V and 3 bases from J, with 16 bases in between. In DNA form, the CDR3 reads TGTGCCACCAGTGATCTAAGTCTAGCGAATGAAGAGACCCAGTACTTC. Its translation is CATSDLSLANEETQYF.

The J gene is TRBJ2-1, the V gene TRBV5-1; possibly TRBD2 for D (5 bases). Trimming removed 5 bases from V and 4 bases from J, with 10 bases in between. This CDR3 is 13 amino acids long. Germline CDR1 is SGHRS and CDR2 is YFSETQ. DNA of the CDR3: TGCGCCAGCAGGGAGGACCCTTACAATGAGCAGTTCTTC. Its protein product is CASREDPYNEQFF.

This clonotype was detected only a few times. This sequence joins TRBV4-3 and TRBJ1-2; 8 positions match TRBD1. The V gene's germline CDR1 is LGHNA and CDR2 YSLEER. The CDR3 sequence is 15 residues long. Losses at the gene ends were 3 bases for V and 4 bases for J; bases not matched to a gene: 7. Here the CDR3 reads CASSHTDRGIYGYTF. The CDR3 coding sequence is TGCGCCAGCAGCCATACCGACAGGGGTATCTATGGCTACACCTTC.

The chain joins TRBV7-2 to TRBJ1-1; D gene uncertain. V was shortened by 4 bases and J by 9 bases, with 15 bases between the two germline ends. The CDR3 has 13 amino acids. Per the germline V gene, CDR1 is SGHTA and CDR2 is FQGNSA. The CDR3 is CASSSRLEGKAFF. In nucleotides, the CDR3 is TGTGCCAGCAGCTCCCGATTAGAAGGGAAAGCTTTCTTT.

The chain has TRBV16 and TRBJ2-5, with 8 bases fitting TRBD1. Trimming at V came to 1 base and at J to 5 bases, leaving 3 bases not matched to a gene. Germline V gene data show CDR1 as KGHSY and CDR2 as FQNENV. This CDR3 contains 14 residues. CDR3 in amino acids: CASSQWTGTETQYF. The CDR3 bases are TGTGCCAGCAGCCAATGGACAGGGACTGAGACCCAGTACTTC.

Worth noting for this clonotype: Given a much more abundant clone one base away, this may be a read error. The chain links TRBV6-2 or TRBV6-3 to TRBJ2-7; no clear D gene. CDR1 is MNHEY and CDR2 is SVGEGT in the germline V gene. The CDR3 is 13 residues long. CDR3 DNA sequence: TGTACCAGCAGTTACCCTACTCCCTACGAGCAGTACTTC. The encoded protein is CTSSYPTPYEQYF.

The chain employs TRBV19 and TRBJ2-6; unclear D gene. The V and J ends lost 10 bases and 0 bases respectively, with 10 bases between them. Germline CDR1 and CDR2: LNHDA and SQIVND (reference sequence). The CDR3 runs to 14 residues. The DNA for the CDR3 is TGTGCCACTAAACAGATCTCTGGGGCCAACGTCCTGACTTTC. Translated, it gives CATKQISGANVLTF. Variable domain in full (rest from reference TRBV19 and TRBJ2-6): DGGITQSPKYLFRKEGQNVTLSCEQNLNHDAMYWYRQDPGQGLRLIYYSQIVNDFQKGDIAEGYSVSREKKESFPLTVTSAQKNPTAFYLCATKQISGANVLTFGAGSRLTVL.

In this sample, this clonotype turned up a few times. The chain combines TRBV7-2 with TRBJ2-5; TRBD2 matches 10 bases. Germline CDR1 reads SGHTA; CDR2 reads FQGNSA. There are 15 residues in the CDR3. V trimming: 2 bases; J trimming: 3 bases; junction bases outside the gene matches: 3. CDR3 DNA: TGTGCCAGCAGCTTATGGAGCGGGGGGGAAGAGACCCAGTACTTC. It is translated as CASSLWSGGEETQYF. The full variable domain, with the rest looked up from reference TRBV7-2 and TRBJ2-5, is GAGVSQSPSNKVTEKGKDVELRCDPISGHTALYWYRQSLGQGLEFLIYFQGNSAPDKSGLPSDRFSAERTGGSVSTLTIQRTQQEDSAVYLCASSLWSGGEETQYFGPGTRLLVL.

The table lists this clonotype with a few counts. One junction end disagrees with the germline gene, perhaps due to a read error. The CDR3 reads CAGSLGVWTEAFF. The CDR3 DNA sequence: TGTGCCGGCAGCTTAGGCGTGTGGACTGAAGCTTTCTTT. The rearrangement uses TRBV13 and TRBJ1-1; the D is unclear. The CDR3 totals 13 residues. Germline lookup yields CDR1 PRHDT and CDR2 FYEKMQ (reference sequence).

This clonotype came up once. The chain is built from TRBV4-3 and TRBJ2-3; D assignment may be TRBD1 or TRBD2 (5 bases each). Germline V gives CDR1 LGHNA, CDR2 YSLEER. The V end lost 3 bases, the J end lost 6 bases, and 19 bases lay between the germline ends. The CDR3 is 16 amino acids. CDR3 in DNA: TGCGCCAGCAGCCAGGTTCTAACGAGGGGATGGGATACGCAGTATTTT. Translating gives CASSQVLTRGWDTQYF.

J is TRBJ2-5 and V is TRBV7-9; D possibly corresponds to TRBD2 (5 bases). V dropped 5 bases and J dropped 0 bases, with 16 bases sitting between them. The germline gives CDR1 SEHNR, CDR2 FQNEAQ (reference sequence). The CDR3 runs to 16 residues. Written as DNA, the CDR3 is TGTGCCAGCAGCCCAGGACTGGCCAGGTACCAAGAGACCCAGTACTTC. Translating gives CASSPGLARYQETQYF.

This clonotype came up many times. The gene calls are TRBV4-1 and TRBJ1-2; no reliable D call. The germline V and J ends were trimmed by 1 base and 4 bases, with 10 bases remaining between them. The germline CDR1 and CDR2 sequences are MGHRA and YSYEKL. The CDR3 contains 14 residues. The CDR3 reads CASSQVSGSYGYTF. CDR3 nucleotide sequence: TGCGCCAGCAGCCAAGTTTCAGGCAGCTATGGCTACACCTTC.

The V gene is TRBV28, the J gene TRBJ1-2; D uncertain. This CDR3 comprises 13 residues. Germline V gene lookup returns CDR1 MDHEN and CDR2 SYDVKM. Trimming shortened V by 7 bases and J by 7 bases, and 16 bases separated the two germline ends. CDR3 coding DNA: TGTGCCAGCACCTCGGACGGAACGGGTGGCTACACCTTC. Protein: CASTSDGTGGYTF.